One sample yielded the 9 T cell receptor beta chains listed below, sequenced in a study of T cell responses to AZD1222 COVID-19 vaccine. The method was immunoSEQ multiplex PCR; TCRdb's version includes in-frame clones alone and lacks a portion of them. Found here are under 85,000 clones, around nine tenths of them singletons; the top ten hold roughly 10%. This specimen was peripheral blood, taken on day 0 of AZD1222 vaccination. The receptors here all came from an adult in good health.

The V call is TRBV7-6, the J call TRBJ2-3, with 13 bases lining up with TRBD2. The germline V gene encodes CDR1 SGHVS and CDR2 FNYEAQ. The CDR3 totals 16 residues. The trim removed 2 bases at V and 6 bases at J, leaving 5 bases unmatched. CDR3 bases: TGTGCCAGCAGCTTAAGACTAGCGGGGGGTTCGGATACGCAGTATTTT. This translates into CASSLRLAGGSDTQYF.

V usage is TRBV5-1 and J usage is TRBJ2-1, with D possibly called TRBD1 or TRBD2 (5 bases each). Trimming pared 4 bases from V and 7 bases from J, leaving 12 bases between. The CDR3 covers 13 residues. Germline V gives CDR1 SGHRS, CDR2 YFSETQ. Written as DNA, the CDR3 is TGCGCCAGCAGCCCGGGGCCCCAGAATGAGCAGTTCTTC. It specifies CASSPGPQNEQFF.

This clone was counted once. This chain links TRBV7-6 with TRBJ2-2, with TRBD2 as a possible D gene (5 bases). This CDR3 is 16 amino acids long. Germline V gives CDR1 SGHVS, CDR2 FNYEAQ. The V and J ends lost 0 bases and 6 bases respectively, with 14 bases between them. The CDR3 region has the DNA TGTGCCAGCAGCTTAGCGGTCGGGGAAGTCTCCGGGGAGCTGTTTTTT. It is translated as CASSLAVGEVSGELFF.

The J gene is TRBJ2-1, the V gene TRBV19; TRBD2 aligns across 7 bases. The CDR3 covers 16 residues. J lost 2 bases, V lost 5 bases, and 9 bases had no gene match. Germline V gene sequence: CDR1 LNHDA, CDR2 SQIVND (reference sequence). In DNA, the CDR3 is TGTGCCAGTAGTTCCCCCCCCGGGAGGACCTACAATGAGCAGTTCTTC. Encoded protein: CASSSPPGRTYNEQFF.

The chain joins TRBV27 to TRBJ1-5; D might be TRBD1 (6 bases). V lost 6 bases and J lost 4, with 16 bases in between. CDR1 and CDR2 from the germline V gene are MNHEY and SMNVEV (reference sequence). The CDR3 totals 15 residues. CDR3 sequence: CASSPTPQGNQPQHF. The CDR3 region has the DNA TGTGCCAGCAGCCCCACTCCGCAGGGGAATCAGCCCCAGCATTTT.

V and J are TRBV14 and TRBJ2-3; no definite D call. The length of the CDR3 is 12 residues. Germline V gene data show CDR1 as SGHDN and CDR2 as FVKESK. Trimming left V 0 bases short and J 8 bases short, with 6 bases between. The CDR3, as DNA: TGTGCCAGCAGCCAAGATCATGGTACGCAGTATTTT. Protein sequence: CASSQDHGTQYF. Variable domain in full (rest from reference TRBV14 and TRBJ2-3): EAGVTQFPSHSVIEKGQTVTLRCDPISGHDNLYWYRRVMGKEIKFLLHFVKESKQDESGMPNNRFLAERTGGTYSTLKVQPAELEDSGVYFCASSQDHGTQYFGPGTRLTVL.

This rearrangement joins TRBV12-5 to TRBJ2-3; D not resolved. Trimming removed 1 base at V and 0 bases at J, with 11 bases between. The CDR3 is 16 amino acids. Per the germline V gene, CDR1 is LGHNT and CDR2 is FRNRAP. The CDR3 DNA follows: TGTGCTAGTGGTTTGGGGGCCAGCCCTAGCACAGATACGCAGTATTTT. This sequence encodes CASGLGASPSTDTQYF. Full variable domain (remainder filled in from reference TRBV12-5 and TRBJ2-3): DARVTQTPRHKVTEMGQEVTMRCQPILGHNTVFWYRQTMMQGLELLAYFRNRAPLDDSGMPKDRFSAEMPDATLATLKIQPSEPRDSAVYFCASGLGASPSTDTQYFGPGTRLTVL.

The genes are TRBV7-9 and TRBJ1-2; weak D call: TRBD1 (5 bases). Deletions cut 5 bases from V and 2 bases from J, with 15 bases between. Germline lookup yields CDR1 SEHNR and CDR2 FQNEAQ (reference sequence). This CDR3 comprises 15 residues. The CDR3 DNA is TGTGCCAGCAGCATAGAGGAGGGGATAAACTATGGCTACACCTTC. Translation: CASSIEEGINYGYTF.

The CDR3 region is CASSPWTSGAYNEQFF. The DNA of the CDR3 is TGTGCCAGCAGCCCCTGGACTAGCGGGGCCTACAATGAGCAGTTCTTC. The gene calls are TRBV7-2 and TRBJ2-1; 12 bases are a match to TRBD2. This CDR3 has 16 residues. The trim removed 5 bases at V and 2 bases at J, leaving 4 bases unmatched. Germline values: CDR1 SGHTA, CDR2 FQGNSA.